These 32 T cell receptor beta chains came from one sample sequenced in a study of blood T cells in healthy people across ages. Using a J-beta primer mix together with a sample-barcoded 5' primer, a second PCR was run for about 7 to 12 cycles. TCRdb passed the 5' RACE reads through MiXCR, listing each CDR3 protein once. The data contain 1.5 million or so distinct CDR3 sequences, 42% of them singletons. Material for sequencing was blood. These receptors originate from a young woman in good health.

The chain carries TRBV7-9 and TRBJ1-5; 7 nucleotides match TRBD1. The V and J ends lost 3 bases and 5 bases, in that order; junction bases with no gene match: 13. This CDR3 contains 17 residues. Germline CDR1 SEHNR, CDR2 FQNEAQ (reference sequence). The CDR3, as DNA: TGTGCCAGCAGCTTCTCTAAACAGGGGACCCGCGATCAGCCCCAGCATTTT. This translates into CASSFSKQGTRDQPQHF. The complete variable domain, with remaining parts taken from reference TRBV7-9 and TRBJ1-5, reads DTGVSQNPRHKITKRGQNVTFRCDPISEHNRLYWYRQTLGQGPEFLTYFQNEAQLEKSRLLSDRFSAERPKGSFSTLEIQRTEQGDSAMYLCASSFSKQGTRDQPQHFGDGTRLSIL.

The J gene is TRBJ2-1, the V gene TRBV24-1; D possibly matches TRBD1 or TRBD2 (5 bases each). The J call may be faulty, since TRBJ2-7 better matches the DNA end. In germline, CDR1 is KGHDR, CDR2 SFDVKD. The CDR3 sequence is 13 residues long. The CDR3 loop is CATSRGALGEQYF. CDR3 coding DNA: TGTGCCACCAGCCGAGGGGCCCTGGGTGAGCAGTACTTC.

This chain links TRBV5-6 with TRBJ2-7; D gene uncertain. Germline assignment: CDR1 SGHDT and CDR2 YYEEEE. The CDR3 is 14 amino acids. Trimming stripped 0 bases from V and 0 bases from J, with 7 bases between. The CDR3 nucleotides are TGTGCCAGCAGCTTGGGCTCCTACTCCTACGAGCAGTACTTC. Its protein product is CASSLGSYSYEQYF.

CDR3 protein: CASSFLDRRGYEQYF. The CDR3 DNA follows: TGTGCCAGCAGCTTTCTGGACAGGCGGGGCTACGAGCAGTACTTC. V is TRBV7-2 and J is TRBJ2-7; tentatively, D is TRBD1 (7 bases). The CDR3 consists of 15 residues. Germline lookup yields CDR1 SGHTA and CDR2 FQGNSA. V gave up 3 bases and J gave up 3 bases, with 15 bases separating them.

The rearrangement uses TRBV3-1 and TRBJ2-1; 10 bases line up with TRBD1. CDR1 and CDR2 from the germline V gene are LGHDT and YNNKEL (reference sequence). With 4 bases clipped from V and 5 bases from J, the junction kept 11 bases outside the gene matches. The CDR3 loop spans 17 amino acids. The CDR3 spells CASSRRGTGTGDNEQFF. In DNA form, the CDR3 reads TGTGCCAGCAGCCGTCGAGGTACCGGGACAGGGGACAATGAGCAGTTCTTC.

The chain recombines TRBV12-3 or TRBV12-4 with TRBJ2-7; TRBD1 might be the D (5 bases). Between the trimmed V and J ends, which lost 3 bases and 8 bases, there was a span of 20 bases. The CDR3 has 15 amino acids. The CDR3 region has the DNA TGTGCCAGCAGTTTTATTAGGTCAGGGTCGGACAAGCAGTACTTC. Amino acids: CASSFIRSGSDKQYF.

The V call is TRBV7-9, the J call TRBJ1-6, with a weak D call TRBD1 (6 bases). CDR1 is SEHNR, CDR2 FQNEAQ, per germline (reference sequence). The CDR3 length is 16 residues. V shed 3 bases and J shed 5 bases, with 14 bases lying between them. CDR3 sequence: CASSFYRAGDNSPLHF. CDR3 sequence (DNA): TGTGCCAGCAGCTTCTACAGGGCCGGGGATAATTCACCCCTCCACTTT.

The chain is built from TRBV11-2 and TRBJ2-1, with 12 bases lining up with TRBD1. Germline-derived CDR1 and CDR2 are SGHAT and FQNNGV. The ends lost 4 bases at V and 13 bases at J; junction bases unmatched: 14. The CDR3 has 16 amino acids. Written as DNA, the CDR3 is TGTGCCAGCAGCTCGCTCGGGACAGGGGGCGTAGGGACCCAGTTCTTC. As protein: CASSSLGTGGVGTQFF.

CDR3 loop: CASSSLRARDNQETQYF. The CDR3 DNA reads TGTGCCAGCAGCTCCCTAAGGGCCCGGGACAACCAAGAGACCCAGTACTTC. The chain has TRBV7-9 and TRBJ2-5; the D gene is possibly TRBD1 (6 bases). V lost 4 bases to trimming and J lost 0 bases, with 18 bases between them. The germline V gene encodes CDR1 SEHNR and CDR2 FQNEAQ (reference sequence). This CDR3 has 17 residues.

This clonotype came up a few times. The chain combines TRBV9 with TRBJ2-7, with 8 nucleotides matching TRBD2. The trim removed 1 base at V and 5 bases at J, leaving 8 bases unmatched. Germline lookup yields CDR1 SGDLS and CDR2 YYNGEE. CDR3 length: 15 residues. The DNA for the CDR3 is TGTGCCAGCAGCGTAACCGGGACTAGAAACGACGAGCAGTACTTC. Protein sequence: CASSVTGTRNDEQYF.

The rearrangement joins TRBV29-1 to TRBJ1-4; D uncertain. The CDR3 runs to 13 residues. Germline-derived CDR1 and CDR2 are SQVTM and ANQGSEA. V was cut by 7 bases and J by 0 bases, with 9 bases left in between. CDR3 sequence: CSATQSTNEKLFF. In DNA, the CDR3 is TGCAGCGCCACACAGTCAACTAATGAAAAACTGTTTTTT.

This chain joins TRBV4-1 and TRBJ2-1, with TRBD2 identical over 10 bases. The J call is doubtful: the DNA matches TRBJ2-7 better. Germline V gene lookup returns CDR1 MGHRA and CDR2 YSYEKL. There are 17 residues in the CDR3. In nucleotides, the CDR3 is TGCGCCAGCAGCCCCAGGGTCAGGACTAGCGGATACAATGAGCAGTACTTC. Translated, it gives CASSPRVRTSGYNEQYF.

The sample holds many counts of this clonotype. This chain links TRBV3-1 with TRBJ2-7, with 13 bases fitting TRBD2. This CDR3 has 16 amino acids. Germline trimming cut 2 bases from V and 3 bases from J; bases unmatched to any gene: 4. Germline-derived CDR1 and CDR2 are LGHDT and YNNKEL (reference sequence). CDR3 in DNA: TGTGCCAGCAGCCAACCCGGGACTAGCGGGAACTACGAGCAGTACTTC. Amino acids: CASSQPGTSGNYEQYF.

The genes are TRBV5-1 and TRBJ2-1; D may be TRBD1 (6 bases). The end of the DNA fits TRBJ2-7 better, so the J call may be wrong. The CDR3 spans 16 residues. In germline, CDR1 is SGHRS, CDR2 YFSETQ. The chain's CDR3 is CASSLASGDPYNEQYF. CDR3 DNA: TGCGCCAGCAGCTTGGCGTCAGGGGACCCCTACAATGAGCAGTACTTC.

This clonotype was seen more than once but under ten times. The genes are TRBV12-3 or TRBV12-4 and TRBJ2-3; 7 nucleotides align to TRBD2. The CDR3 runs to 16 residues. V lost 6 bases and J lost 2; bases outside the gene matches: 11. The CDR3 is CASRPGTSVVTDTQYF. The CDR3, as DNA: TGTGCCAGCAGACCTGGTACTAGCGTCGTCACAGATACGCAGTATTTT.

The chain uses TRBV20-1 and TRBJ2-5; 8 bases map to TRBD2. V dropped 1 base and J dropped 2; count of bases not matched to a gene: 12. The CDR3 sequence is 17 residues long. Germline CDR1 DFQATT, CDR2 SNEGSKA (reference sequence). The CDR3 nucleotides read TGCAGTGCTAGAGGTCTAGGTGTGACTAGCGTACAAGAGACCCAGTACTTC. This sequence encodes CSARGLGVTSVQETQYF.

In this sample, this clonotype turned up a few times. CDR3 DNA: TGCGCCAGCAGCTTGGACAGGAGACAGCCTTTCTTT. As protein: CASSLDRRQPFF. V gene TRBV5-1 combines with J gene TRBJ1-1; tentatively, D is TRBD1 (5 bases). V was shortened by 0 bases and J by 12 bases, with 12 bases between the two germline ends. This CDR3 contains 12 residues. Per the germline V gene, CDR1 is SGHRS and CDR2 is YFSETQ. The full variable domain, with the rest looked up from reference TRBV5-1 and TRBJ1-1, is KAGVTQTPRYLIKTRGQQVTLSCSPISGHRSVSWYQQTPGQGLQFLFEYFSETQRNKGNFPGRFSGRQFSNSRSEMNVSTLELGDSALYLCASSLDRRQPFFGQGTRLTVV.

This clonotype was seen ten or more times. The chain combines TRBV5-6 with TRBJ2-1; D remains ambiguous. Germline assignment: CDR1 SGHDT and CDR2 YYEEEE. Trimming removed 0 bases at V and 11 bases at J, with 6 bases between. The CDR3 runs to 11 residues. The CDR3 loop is CASSLGPQQFF. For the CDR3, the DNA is TGTGCCAGCAGCTTGGGACCACAGCAGTTCTTC.

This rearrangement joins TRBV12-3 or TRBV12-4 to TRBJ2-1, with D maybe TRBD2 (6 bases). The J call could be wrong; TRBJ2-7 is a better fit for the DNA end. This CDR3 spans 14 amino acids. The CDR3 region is CASSFWRGNNEQYF. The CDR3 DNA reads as TGTGCCAGCAGTTTTTGGCGGGGAAACAATGAGCAGTACTTC.

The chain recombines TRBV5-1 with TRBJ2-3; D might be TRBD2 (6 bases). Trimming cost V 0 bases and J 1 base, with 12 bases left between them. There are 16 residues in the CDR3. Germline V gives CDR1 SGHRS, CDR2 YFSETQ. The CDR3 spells CASSLDGGSGTDTQYF. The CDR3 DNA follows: TGCGCCAGCAGCTTGGACGGGGGAAGCGGCACAGATACGCAGTATTTT.

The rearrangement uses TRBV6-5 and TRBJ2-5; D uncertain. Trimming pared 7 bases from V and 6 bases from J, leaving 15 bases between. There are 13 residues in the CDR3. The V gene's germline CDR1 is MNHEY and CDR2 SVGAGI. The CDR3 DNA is TGTGCCAGCATCGATGTGGGGTTACAGACCCAGTACTTC. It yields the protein CASIDVGLQTQYF.

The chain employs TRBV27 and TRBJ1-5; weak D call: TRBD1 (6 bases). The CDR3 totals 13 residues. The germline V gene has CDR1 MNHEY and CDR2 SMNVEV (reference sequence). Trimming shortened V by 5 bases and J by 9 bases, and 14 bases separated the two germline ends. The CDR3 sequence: CASSGQGNSPQHF. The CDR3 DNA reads TGTGCCAGCAGTGGTCAGGGGAATTCGCCCCAGCATTTT.

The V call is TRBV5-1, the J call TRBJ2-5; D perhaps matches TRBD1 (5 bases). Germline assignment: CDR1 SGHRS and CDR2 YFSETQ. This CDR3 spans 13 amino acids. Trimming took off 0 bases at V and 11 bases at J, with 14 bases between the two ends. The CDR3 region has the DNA TGCGCCAGCAGCTTGGGACAGAGTTACGGGCAGTACTTC. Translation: CASSLGQSYGQYF.

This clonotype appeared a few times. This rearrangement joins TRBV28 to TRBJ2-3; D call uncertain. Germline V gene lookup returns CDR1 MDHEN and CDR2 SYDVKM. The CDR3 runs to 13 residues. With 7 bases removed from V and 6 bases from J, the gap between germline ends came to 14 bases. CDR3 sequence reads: CASTYAARDTQYF. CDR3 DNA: TGTGCCAGCACCTACGCGGCAAGGGATACGCAGTATTTT.

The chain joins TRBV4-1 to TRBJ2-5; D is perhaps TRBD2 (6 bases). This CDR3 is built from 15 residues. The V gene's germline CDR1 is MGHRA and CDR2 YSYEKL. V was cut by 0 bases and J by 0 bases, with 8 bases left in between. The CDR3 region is CASSQDGDYQETQYF. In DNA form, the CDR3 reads TGCGCCAGCAGCCAAGATGGGGACTACCAAGAGACCCAGTACTTC.

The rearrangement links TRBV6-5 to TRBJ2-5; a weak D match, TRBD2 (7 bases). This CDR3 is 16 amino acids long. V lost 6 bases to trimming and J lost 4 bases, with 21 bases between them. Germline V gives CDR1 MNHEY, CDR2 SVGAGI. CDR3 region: CASSSTPSGGGETQYF. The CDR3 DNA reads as TGTGCCAGCAGCAGCACCCCTAGCGGAGGGGGAGAGACCCAGTACTTC.

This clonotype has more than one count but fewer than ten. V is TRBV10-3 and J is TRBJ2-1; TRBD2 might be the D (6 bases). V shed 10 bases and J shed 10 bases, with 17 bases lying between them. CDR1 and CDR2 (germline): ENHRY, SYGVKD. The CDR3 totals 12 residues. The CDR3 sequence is CATDDRGGEQFF. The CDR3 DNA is TGTGCCACCGACGATCGCGGAGGGGAGCAGTTCTTC.

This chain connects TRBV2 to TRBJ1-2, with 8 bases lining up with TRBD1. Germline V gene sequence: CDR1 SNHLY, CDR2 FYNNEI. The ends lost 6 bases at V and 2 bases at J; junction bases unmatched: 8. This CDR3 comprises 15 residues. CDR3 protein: CASSPQGAWNYGYTF. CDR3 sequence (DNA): TGTGCCAGCAGCCCCCAGGGGGCGTGGAACTATGGCTACACCTTC.

The CDR3 nucleotides read TGTGCCAGCAGCTTAGTGTCTAGCCGGGCCGGTGAGCAGTTCTTC. Protein sequence: CASSLVSSRAGEQFF. The chain links TRBV7-9 to TRBJ2-1, with D possibly being TRBD2 (5 bases). The V end was cut by 1 base, the J end by 9 bases, with 16 bases between. Germline V gene data show CDR1 as SEHNR and CDR2 as FQNEAQ (reference sequence). There are 15 residues in the CDR3.

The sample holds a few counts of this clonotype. CDR3 nucleotide sequence: TGTGCCAGCAGCCCCGGCGGGGGAAGAGACTATGGCTACACCTTC. Translated, it gives CASSPGGGRDYGYTF. The chain is built from TRBV4-2 and TRBJ1-2, with a possible D match to TRBD1 (5 bases). Trimming stripped 4 bases from V and 3 bases from J, with 15 bases between. The germline V gene has CDR1 LGHNA and CDR2 YNFKEQ. This CDR3 contains 15 residues.

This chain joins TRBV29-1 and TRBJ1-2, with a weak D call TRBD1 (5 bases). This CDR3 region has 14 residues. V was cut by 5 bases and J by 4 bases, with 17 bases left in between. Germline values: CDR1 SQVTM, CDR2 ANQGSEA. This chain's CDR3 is CSVTGDRGIYGYTF. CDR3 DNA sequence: TGCAGCGTTACAGGTGACCGGGGGATCTATGGCTACACCTTC.

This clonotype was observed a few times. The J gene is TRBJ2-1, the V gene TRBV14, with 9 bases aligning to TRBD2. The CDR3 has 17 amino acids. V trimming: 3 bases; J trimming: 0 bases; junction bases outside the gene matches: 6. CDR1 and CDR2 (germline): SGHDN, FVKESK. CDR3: CASSQGLAVSSYNEQFF. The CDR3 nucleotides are TGTGCCAGCAGCCAGGGACTAGCAGTAAGCTCCTACAATGAGCAGTTCTTC.